The present T cell receptor beta chain was sequenced within a study of cytomegalovirus exposure and HLA in healthy donors. Study results and caveats: Among CMV-associated TCR beta chains, most appeared HLA-restricted in a later analysis.

PCR amplification relied on 60 Vbeta primers (plus 13 Jbeta primers). Repertoires were generated with immunoSEQ multiplex PCR, while TCRdb's copy carries only in-frame clones and drops some. The table records about 160,000 clones, 60% to 80% of them present only once. All donors participated as healthy donors of bone marrow. With respect to this clone: Its antigen is as yet unknown.

Sequencing was performed on PBMCs. The source of this sequence is a woman between 45 and 65 years old in good health and CMV-seropositive.

The CDR3 DNA is TGTGCCAGCAGCGTAGAGCCAAGCTATGGCTACACCTTC. It is translated as CASSVEPSYGYTF. This chain connects TRBV9 to TRBJ1-2; D uncertain. CDR1 is SGDLS, CDR2 YYNGEE, per germline. The CDR3 length is 13 residues. V was shortened by 0 bases and J by 4 bases, with 7 bases between the two germline ends.